This T cell receptor (beta chain) was sequenced in a study of CD8+CD57+ T cells in acquired aplastic anemia. Sequencing was done on patients that had shown CD8+CD57+ cell expansion by flow cytometry. Genomic DNA served as template for TCR beta VDJ and CDR3 profiling. TCRdb itself ran the reads through MiXCR, one entry per CDR3 protein. The top ten hold roughly 21% of the sample, which has 200,000 to 250,000 distinct CDR3 sequences, almost 50% seen once. The germline V gene has CDR1 LGHDT and CDR2 YNNKEL (reference sequence). This CDR3 contains 12 residues. V was trimmed by 1 base and J by 9 bases, leaving 6 bases between them. This clonotype was counted only a few times.

The receptor's source is a human donor with aplastic anemia. Sample: sorted CD4+, CD8+, or CD8+CD57+ T cells (not recorded which) from PBMCs. This rearrangement joins TRBV3-1 to TRBJ2-2, with no clear D. The CDR3 here is CASSQGPRELFF. CDR3 bases: TGTGCCAGCAGCCAAGGTCCCAGGGAGCTGTTTTTT.